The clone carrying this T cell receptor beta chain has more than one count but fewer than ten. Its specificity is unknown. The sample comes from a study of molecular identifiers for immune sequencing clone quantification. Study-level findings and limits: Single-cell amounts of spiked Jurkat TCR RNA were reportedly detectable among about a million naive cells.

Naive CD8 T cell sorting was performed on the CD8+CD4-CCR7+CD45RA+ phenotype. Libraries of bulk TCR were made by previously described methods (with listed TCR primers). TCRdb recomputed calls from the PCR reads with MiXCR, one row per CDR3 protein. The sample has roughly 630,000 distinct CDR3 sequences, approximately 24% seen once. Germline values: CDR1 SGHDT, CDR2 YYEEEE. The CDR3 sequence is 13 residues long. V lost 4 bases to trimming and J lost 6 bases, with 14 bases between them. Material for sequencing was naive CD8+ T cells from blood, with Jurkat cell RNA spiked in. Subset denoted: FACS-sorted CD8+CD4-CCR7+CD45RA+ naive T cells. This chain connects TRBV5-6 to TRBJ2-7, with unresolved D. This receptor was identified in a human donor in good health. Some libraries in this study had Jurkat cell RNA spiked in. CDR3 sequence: CASSPTSVLEQYF. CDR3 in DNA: TGTGCCAGCAGCCCAACCTCGGTTCTCGAGCAGTACTTC. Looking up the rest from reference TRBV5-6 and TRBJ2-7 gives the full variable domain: DAGVTQSPTHLIKTRGQQVTLRCSPKSGHDTVSWYQQALGQGPQFIFQYYEEEERQRGNFPDRFSGHQFPNYSSELNVNALLLGDSALYLCASSPTSVLEQYFGPGTRLTVT.